This T cell receptor beta chain comes out of a study of T cell changes during pregnancy in multiple sclerosis. V was clipped by 5 bases and J by 5 bases, with 6 bases between them. Looked up from germline, CDR1 is SEHNR and CDR2 is FQNEAQ (reference sequence). This CDR3 has 11 residues. Profiling relied on immunoSEQ multiplex PCR, and the TCRdb table lists in-frame clones only, not all of them. The sample yields more than 100,000 clones, roughly 93% seen once. With regard to this clone: The sample contains more than one DNA sequence encoding this CDR3.

V and J are TRBV7-9 and TRBJ1-2; no clear D. This clonotype was obtained from a female donor with multiple sclerosis, enrolled in a pregnancy study. Source: peripheral blood, taken after pregnancy. DNA for the CDR3: TGTGCCAGCAGCCCGGAGTATGGCTACACCTTC. This gives the protein CASSPEYGYTF.